This T cell receptor (beta chain) derives from a study of shared clonotypes between healthy human individuals. Overall study context: The study used three CD4 naive, three CD4 memory, two CD8 naive and one CD8 memory plate per donor.

Trimming removed 1 base from V and 0 bases from J; junction bases left unmatched: 6. The CDR3 is made up of 16 amino acids. Germline values: CDR1 MNHEY, CDR2 SMNVEV (reference sequence). The protocol was immunoSEQ multiplex PCR, while the TCRdb copy is restricted to in-frame clones and leaves out a portion. The sample contains over a million clones, around 98.5% of which appear only once. The receptor comes from a man aged 25 to 40 in good health. The rearrangement links TRBV27 to TRBJ2-7; 7 nucleotides match TRBD2. The specimen sequenced was naive CD4+ T cells sorted from blood. Subset in this sample: CD45RA+ positively selected. CDR3 sequence reads: CASSLFARGSSYEQYF. In DNA, the CDR3 is TGTGCCAGCAGTTTATTTGCTCGCGGGAGCTCCTACGAGCAGTACTTC.